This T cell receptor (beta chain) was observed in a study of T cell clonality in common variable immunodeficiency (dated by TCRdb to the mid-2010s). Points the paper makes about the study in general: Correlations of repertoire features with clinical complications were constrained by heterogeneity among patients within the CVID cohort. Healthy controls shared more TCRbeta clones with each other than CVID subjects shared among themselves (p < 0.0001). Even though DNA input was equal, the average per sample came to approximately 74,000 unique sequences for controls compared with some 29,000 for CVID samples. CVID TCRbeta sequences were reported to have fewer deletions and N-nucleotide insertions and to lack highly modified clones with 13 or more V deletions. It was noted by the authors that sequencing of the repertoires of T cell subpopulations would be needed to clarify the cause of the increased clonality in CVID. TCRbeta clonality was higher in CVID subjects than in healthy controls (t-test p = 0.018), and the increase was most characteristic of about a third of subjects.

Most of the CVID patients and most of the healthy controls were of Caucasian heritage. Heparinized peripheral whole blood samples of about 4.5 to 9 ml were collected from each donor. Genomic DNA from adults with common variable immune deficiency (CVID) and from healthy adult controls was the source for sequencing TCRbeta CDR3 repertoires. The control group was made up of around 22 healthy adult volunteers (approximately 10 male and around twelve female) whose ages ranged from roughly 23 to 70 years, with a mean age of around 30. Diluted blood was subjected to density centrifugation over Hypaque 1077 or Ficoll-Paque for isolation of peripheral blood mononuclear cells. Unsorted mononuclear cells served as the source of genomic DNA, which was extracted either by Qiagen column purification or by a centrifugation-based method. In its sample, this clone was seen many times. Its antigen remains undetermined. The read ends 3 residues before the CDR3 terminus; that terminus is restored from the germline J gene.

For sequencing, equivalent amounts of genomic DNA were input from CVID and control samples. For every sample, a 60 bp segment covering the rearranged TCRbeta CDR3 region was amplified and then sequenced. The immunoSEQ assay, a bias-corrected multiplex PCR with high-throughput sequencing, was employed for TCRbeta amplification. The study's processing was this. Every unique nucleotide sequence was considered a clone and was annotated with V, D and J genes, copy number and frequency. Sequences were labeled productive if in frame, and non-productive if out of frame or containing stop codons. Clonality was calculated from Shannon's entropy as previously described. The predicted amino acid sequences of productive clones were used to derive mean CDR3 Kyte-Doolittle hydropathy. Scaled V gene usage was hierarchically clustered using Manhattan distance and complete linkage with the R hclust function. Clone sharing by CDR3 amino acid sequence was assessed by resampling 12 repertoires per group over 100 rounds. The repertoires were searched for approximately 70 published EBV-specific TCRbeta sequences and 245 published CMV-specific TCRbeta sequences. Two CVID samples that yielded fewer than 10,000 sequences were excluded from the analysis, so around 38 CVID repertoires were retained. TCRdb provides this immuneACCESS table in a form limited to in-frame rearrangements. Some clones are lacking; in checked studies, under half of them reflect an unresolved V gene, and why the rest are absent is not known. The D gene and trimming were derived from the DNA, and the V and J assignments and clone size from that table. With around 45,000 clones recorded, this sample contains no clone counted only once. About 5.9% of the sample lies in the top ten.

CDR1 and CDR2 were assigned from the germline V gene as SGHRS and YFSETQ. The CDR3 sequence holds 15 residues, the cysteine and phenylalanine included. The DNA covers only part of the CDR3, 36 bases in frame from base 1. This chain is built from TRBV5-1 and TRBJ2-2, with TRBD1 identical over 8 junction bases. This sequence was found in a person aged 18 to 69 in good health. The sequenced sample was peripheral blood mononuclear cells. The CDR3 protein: CASSPGPDRAEKLFF. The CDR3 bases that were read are TGCGCCAGCAGCCCGGGGCCGGACAGGGCTGAAAAG.